What follows are 18 T cell receptor beta chains derived from one specimen sequenced in a study of post-analysis software for immune sequencing data. Overall study results and limits: The study found TRBV5-6, TRBV5-1 and TRBV20-1 among five TRBV segments more frequent in patients than controls.

Libraries were made from TCR beta cDNA, and they carried unique molecular identifiers. TCRdb re-called the PCR reads with MiXCR, one entry per CDR3 protein. This sample has 150,000 to 200,000 distinct CDR3 sequences, with roughly 31% found just once. These receptors lack a known antigen. Sequenced sample: blood. These receptors were obtained from a girl aged 10 to 17 with multiple sclerosis.

Worth noting for this clonotype: With a much larger clone just one base away, this may be a read error. The rearrangement uses TRBV18 and TRBJ2-7; D is perhaps TRBD1 or TRBD2 (7 bases each). Per the germline V gene, CDR1 is KGHSH and CDR2 is LQKENI. The CDR3 has 16 residues. V gave up 1 base and J gave up 7 bases, with 20 bases separating them. The CDR3 DNA follows: TGTGCCAGCTCACCACTCGCCGGGACAGCGGGGAATGAGCAGTACTTC. This encodes CASSPLAGTAGNEQYF.

The chain is built from TRBV6-1 and TRBJ2-7; 7 nucleotides line up with TRBD2. This CDR3 spans 14 amino acids. The V gene end was trimmed by 5 bases and the J gene end by 10 bases; junction bases not matched to a gene: 14. CDR1 and CDR2 from the germline V gene are MNHNS and SASEGT. The CDR3 loop reads CASSPGTIKEAQYF. CDR3 nucleotide sequence: TGTGCCAGCAGTCCGGGGACTATCAAAGAGGCCCAGTACTTC.

This rearrangement joins TRBV1 to TRBJ2-1; TRBD2, the table's D call, lacks a check against the DNA. TRBV1 is marked as a pseudogene. The CDR3 length is 16 residues. The DNA of the CDR3 is TGCACCAGCAGCCATACGACTAGCGGGAGCTACAATGAGCAGTTCTTC. Translating gives CTSSHTTSGSYNEQFF.

The V and J genes are TRBV5-5 and TRBJ2-1; the D gene is possibly TRBD1 (6 bases). V was pared by 4 bases and J by 0 bases, with 20 bases between. This CDR3 comprises 18 residues. Germline assignment: CDR1 SGHKS and CDR2 YYEKEE (reference sequence). Here the CDR3 DNA reads TGTGCCAGCAGCATAAGATTTACAGGGTGGAGCTCCTACAATGAGCAGTTCTTC. This gives the protein CASSIRFTGWSSYNEQFF.

The chain combines TRBV3-1 with TRBJ2-4; TRBD2 matches 8 bases. Near its end, the DNA agrees better with TRBJ2-7, so the J call may be wrong. The CDR3 consists of 14 residues. The germline V gene has CDR1 LGHDT and CDR2 YNNKEL (reference sequence). For the CDR3, the DNA is TGTGCCAGCAGCCGGCGGGAGGTCATCTACGAGCAGTACTTC. It translates to CASSRREVIYEQYF.

Details on this clonotype: At one of its ends the junction is not consistent with the germline gene, which may arise from a read error. The rearrangement joins TRBV6-6 to TRBJ1-1, with D maybe TRBD1 (5 bases). The CDR3 sequence is 15 residues long. The germline CDR1 and CDR2 sequences are MNHNY and SVGAGI (reference sequence). CDR3 sequence (DNA): TGTGCCAGCAGCCGGGGCTTCGATATGAACGCTGAAGCTTTCTTT. It encodes CASSRGFDMNAEAFF.

There are a few counts of this clonotype. The chain's CDR3 is CASSQGTSGLPSYNEQFF. The CDR3 DNA follows: TGCGCCAGCAGCCAAGGGACTAGCGGATTACCCTCCTACAATGAGCAGTTCTTC. The chain carries TRBV4-1 and TRBJ2-1; TRBD2 matches at 10 bases. Germline CDR1 is MGHRA and CDR2 is YSYEKL. V shed 1 base, J shed 0 bases, and the junction held 6 bases outside the gene matches. The CDR3 loop spans 18 amino acids.

The table lists this clonotype with a few counts. V and J are TRBV20-1 and TRBJ1-1; tentative D call: TRBD1 (6 bases). Looked up from germline, CDR1 is DFQATT and CDR2 is SNEGSKA (reference sequence). Trimming took off 6 bases at V and 2 bases at J, with 16 bases between the two ends. This CDR3 is 14 amino acids long. The chain's CDR3 is CSAQGILGNTEAFF. DNA for the CDR3: TGCAGTGCCCAGGGGATATTGGGAAACACTGAAGCTTTCTTT.

This clonotype was observed once. This could be a read error, since a much larger clone is one nucleotide away. J is TRBJ2-4 and V is TRBV11-2, with 9 positions matching TRBD2. Germline V CDR1 and CDR2: SGHAT, FQNNGV. This CDR3 comprises 15 residues. Losses at the gene ends were 4 bases for V and 13 bases for J; bases not matched to a gene: 14. CDR3 protein: CASSSGTGGRVVQYF. The CDR3 nucleotides read TGTGCCAGCAGCTCCGGGACTGGCGGGAGGGTAGTGCAGTACTTC. Full variable domain (remainder filled in from reference TRBV11-2 and TRBJ2-4): EAGVAQSPRYKIIEKRQSVAFWCNPISGHATLYWYQQILGQGPKLLIQFQNNGVVDDSQLPKDRFSAERLKGVDSTLKIQPAKLEDSAVYLCASSSGTGGRVVQYFGAGTRLSVL.

The DNA of the CDR3 is TGTGCCATCAGTGACACAGAACGGGCGAGGCAGCCCCAGCATTTT. Its protein is CAISDTERARQPQHF. The genes are TRBV10-3 and TRBJ1-5; D uncertain. This CDR3 has 15 amino acids. Trimming removed 3 bases at V and 7 bases at J, with 16 bases between. Germline V lookup: CDR1 ENHRY, CDR2 SYGVKD.

This clonotype was observed many times. The chain recombines TRBV6-5 with TRBJ2-1; TRBD2 aligns across 11 bases. V shed 4 bases and J 11 bases; nucleotides not matched to a gene: 10. CDR1 is MNHEY and CDR2 is SVGAGI in the germline V gene. This CDR3 has 15 amino acids. As DNA, the CDR3 is TGTGCCAGCAGTTTAGCGGGAGGGCCGGGGAGTCAGCAGTTCTTC. Residues: CASSLAGGPGSQQFF.

The rearrangement uses TRBV20-1 and TRBJ2-7, with 9 positions matching TRBD2. Germline V gives CDR1 DFQATT, CDR2 SNEGSKA (reference sequence). The CDR3 spans 16 residues. With V trimmed by 1 base and J by 7 bases, 14 bases remained unmatched. The CDR3 nucleotides are TGCAGTGCTAGAGGTTATGGCGGGAGGGCGGGGAATGAGCAGTACTTC. Its protein product is CSARGYGGRAGNEQYF.

The V and J genes are TRBV3-1 and TRBJ2-1, with D perhaps being TRBD1 or TRBD2 (5 bases each). The length of the CDR3 is 14 residues. The germline V gene encodes CDR1 LGHDT and CDR2 YNNKEL (reference sequence). V lost 2 bases and J lost 9, with 14 bases in between. The CDR3 sequence is CASSQWGPDAEQFF. The CDR3 bases are TGTGCCAGCAGCCAATGGGGACCAGACGCTGAGCAGTTCTTC.

The J gene is TRBJ1-2, the V gene TRBV10-2; D remains unclear. CDR3 length: 13 amino acids. Germline assignment: CDR1 WSHSY and CDR2 SAAADI. The V gene lost 3 bases and the J gene lost 0 bases, with 5 bases spanning the gap. This CDR3 reads CASSERPNYGYTF. The CDR3 nucleotides read TGCGCCAGCAGTGAAAGACCTAACTATGGCTACACCTTC.

This chain connects TRBV12-3 or TRBV12-4 to TRBJ2-1; possibly TRBD2 for D (5 bases). V lost 5 bases to trimming and J lost 10 bases, with 21 bases between them. The CDR3 is 15 residues long. The CDR3 DNA reads as TGTGCCAGCAGTCCCGGGATCCTCCACCCAAGGGAGCAGTTCTTC. This codes for CASSPGILHPREQFF.

This clonotype was recorded many times. The V and J genes are TRBV20-1 and TRBJ2-1, with TRBD2 matching 11 bases. The V gene end was trimmed by 5 bases and the J gene end by 3 bases; junction bases not matched to a gene: 3. The CDR3 contains 14 residues. Looked up from germline, CDR1 is DFQATT and CDR2 is SNEGSKA (reference sequence). As DNA, the CDR3 is TGCAGTGCTCCGGGACTAGCGGACTACAATGAGCAGTTCTTC. It codes for CSAPGLADYNEQFF.

This clonotype came up many times. The chain combines TRBV7-3 with TRBJ2-3; a weak D match, TRBD1 (5 bases). The V gene's germline CDR1 is SGHTA and CDR2 FQGTGA. This CDR3 has 17 amino acids. V was pared by 3 bases and J by 0 bases, with 16 bases between. The CDR3 loop is CASSFTGSKGSTDTQYF. The DNA for the CDR3 is TGTGCCAGCAGCTTTACTGGATCTAAGGGGAGCACAGATACGCAGTATTTT.

Ten or more counts support this clonotype. The chain couples TRBV12-3 or TRBV12-4 to TRBJ2-7, with 9 bases that match TRBD1. The V gene end was trimmed by 6 bases and the J gene end by 3 bases; junction bases not matched to a gene: 9. The CDR3 loop spans 15 amino acids. The CDR3 loop reads CASSLNLGQGYEQYF. CDR3 coding DNA: TGTGCCAGCAGCCTAAATCTGGGACAGGGCTACGAGCAGTACTTC.